The clone carrying this TCR beta chain was counted at least ten times. A second roughly 7 to 11 cycle PCR used barcoded and J-beta primers. TCRdb fed the 5' RACE reads into MiXCR, producing one record per CDR3 protein. The table has 600,000 or so distinct CDR3 sequences, roughly 31% seen once. V shed 6 bases, J shed 1 base, and the junction held 10 bases outside the gene matches. CDR1 LNHNV and CDR2 YYDKDF come from the germline V gene (reference sequence). The CDR3 has 16 residues. The data stem from a study of blood T cells in healthy people across ages. Input material: blood. The receptor was isolated from a woman of 80 years or more in good health. The rearrangement links TRBV15 to TRBJ2-7; TRBD1 matches at 9 bases. The CDR3 region has the DNA TGTGCCACCAGTCCCGGGACAGGGCCCCTTTCCTACGAGCAGTACTTC. This gives the protein CATSPGTGPLSYEQYF.